These 18 T cell receptor beta chains share one sample of origin, sequenced in a study of cytomegalovirus exposure and HLA in healthy donors. PCR employed 60 Vbeta and 13 Jbeta primers. Measured with immunoSEQ multiplex PCR; TCRdb has only the in-frame clones, and not every one. Of over 150,000 clones listed, over 70% are singletons. Sequenced material: PBMCs. The origin of the receptors is a man aged 30 to 39 in good health and CMV-seronegative.

The CDR3 DNA sequence: TGTGCCAGCAGCAAGGACAAAGGTCGGCTGGCTTCCTACGAGCAGTACTTC. It codes for CASSKDKGRLASYEQYF. The chain employs TRBV5-4 and TRBJ2-7; tentatively, D is TRBD1 (5 bases). Trimming pared 4 bases from V and 1 base from J, leaving 21 bases between. Germline values: CDR1 SGHNT, CDR2 YYREEE (reference sequence). The CDR3 has 17 residues.

V is TRBV28 and J is TRBJ1-2; D remains ambiguous. Trimming cost V 0 bases and J 6 bases, with 5 bases left between them. The CDR3 covers 12 residues. Germline V gene lookup returns CDR1 MDHEN and CDR2 SYDVKM. This CDR3 reads CASSLWIDGYTF. CDR3 coding DNA: TGTGCCAGCAGTTTATGGATAGATGGCTACACCTTC.

The chain links TRBV18 to TRBJ1-4; the match to TRBD1 covers 7 bases. The trim removed 4 bases at V and 0 bases at J, leaving 5 bases unmatched. The CDR3 runs to 16 residues. Germline loops: CDR1 KGHSH, CDR2 LQKENI. The CDR3 DNA follows: TGTGCCAGCTCACGCCTAGGACAGGCAACTAATGAAAAACTGTTTTTT. Translation: CASSRLGQATNEKLFF.

V gene TRBV19 combines with J gene TRBJ1-2; D remains unclear. Germline CDR1 LNHDA, CDR2 SQIVND (reference sequence). CDR3 length: 13 amino acids. The ends were cut back, 6 bases at V and 7 bases at J, with 15 bases in the middle. CDR3 DNA: TGTGCCAGTAGCCCGGCGGGTTTCCGTGGCTACACCTTC. Its translation: CASSPAGFRGYTF.

This rearrangement joins TRBV29-1 to TRBJ1-3; 9 positions match TRBD1. The CDR3 extends over 15 amino acids. The V gene end was trimmed by 7 bases and the J gene end by 0 bases; junction bases not matched to a gene: 7. Germline V gives CDR1 SQVTM, CDR2 ANQGSEA. The CDR3 nucleotides are TGCAGCGCTATACGGGGACAGGGCTCTGGAAACACCATATATTTT. It encodes CSAIRGQGSGNTIYF.

As concerns this clone: The same CDR3 arises from other DNA sequences in this sample as well. The chain recombines TRBV28 with TRBJ1-3, with D hard to call. The CDR3 extends over 15 amino acids. V lost 5 bases and J lost 2, with 13 bases in between. Germline CDR1 reads MDHEN; CDR2 reads SYDVKM. Here the CDR3 DNA reads TGTGCCAGCAGTCTACCCCGGGAAACTGGAAACACCATATATTTT. As protein: CASSLPRETGNTIYF.

In DNA, the CDR3 is TGTGCCAGCAGCTTAGCGAACTCGCAAGAGACCCAGTACTTC. This translates into CASSLANSQETQYF. V and J are TRBV7-6 and TRBJ2-5; D uncertain. CDR1 and CDR2 from the germline V gene are SGHVS and FNYEAQ. Trimming shortened V by 0 bases and J by 2 bases, and 7 bases separated the two germline ends. The CDR3 length is 14 residues.

The chain employs TRBV4-1 and TRBJ2-7; D perhaps matches TRBD1 (7 bases). V was clipped by 2 bases and J by 1 base, with 15 bases between them. Germline CDR1 is MGHRA and CDR2 is YSYEKL. The length of the CDR3 is 16 residues. The CDR3 sequence is CASSQFGGQLSYEQYF. The CDR3, as DNA: TGCGCCAGCAGCCAATTCGGGGGACAGCTGTCCTACGAGCAGTACTTC.

The chain recombines TRBV30 with TRBJ1-2; 9 bases are a match to TRBD1. The CDR3 spans 11 residues. The V gene end was trimmed by 8 bases and the J gene end by 6 bases; junction bases not matched to a gene: 4. The germline CDR1 and CDR2 sequences are GTSNPN and SVGIG (reference sequence). The CDR3 protein is CALGQGDGYTF. DNA of the CDR3: TGTGCCCTGGGACAGGGAGATGGCTACACCTTC.

This sequence joins TRBV29-1 and TRBJ2-6; TRBD1 matches 9 bases. CDR1 is SQVTM and CDR2 is ANQGSEA in the germline V gene. V lost 6 bases and J lost 2; bases outside the gene matches: 14. The CDR3 sequence is 18 residues long. Here the CDR3 DNA reads TGCAGCGTCTGGCCGGGACAGGGCATCCCTACTGGGGCCAACGTCCTGACTTTC. Residues: CSVWPGQGIPTGANVLTF.

This clone was picked up one time. The chain has TRBV9 and TRBJ1-3; perhaps TRBD1 as D (5 bases). The length of the CDR3 is 14 residues. Per the germline V gene, CDR1 is SGDLS and CDR2 is YYNGEE. Between the trimmed V and J ends, which lost 0 bases and 2 bases, there was a span of 6 bases. The chain's CDR3 is CASSVEGTGNTIYF. The DNA of the CDR3 is TGTGCCAGCAGCGTAGAGGGGACTGGAAACACCATATATTTT.

CDR3 DNA sequence: TGTGCCAGCAGCGCCGCGGGGGGGTGGAACACTGAAGCTTTCTTT. It codes for CASSAAGGWNTEAFF. The chain has TRBV6-4 and TRBJ1-1; TRBD1 might be the D (5 bases). Germline V lookup: CDR1 MRHNA, CDR2 SNTAGT. The V gene lost 6 bases and the J gene lost 1 base, with 15 bases spanning the gap. The length of the CDR3 is 15 residues.

This chain joins TRBV30 and TRBJ2-7; 9 bases match TRBD2. From germline, CDR1 is GTSNPN and CDR2 SVGIG (reference sequence). Losses at the gene ends were 5 bases for V and 0 bases for J; bases not matched to a gene: 2. CDR3 size: 13 residues. CDR3 sequence: CAWERGASYEQYF. CDR3 coding DNA: TGTGCCTGGGAGCGGGGGGCCTCCTACGAGCAGTACTTC.

The genes are TRBV18 and TRBJ2-7; 7 bases agree with TRBD1. The CDR3 runs to 14 residues. J gave up 2 bases and V 3 bases, and 4 bases lay outside the gene matches. Germline CDR1 KGHSH, CDR2 LQKENI. The CDR3 here is CASSPRDSTYEQYF. The DNA of the CDR3 is TGTGCCAGCTCACCCCGGGACAGCACCTACGAGCAGTACTTC.

The chain links TRBV19 to TRBJ2-1, with D possibly being TRBD1 (6 bases). Germline loops: CDR1 LNHDA, CDR2 SQIVND (reference sequence). The V end lost 0 bases, the J end lost 7 bases, and 16 bases lay between the germline ends. The CDR3 contains 16 residues. The DNA for the CDR3 is TGTGCCAGTAGTATAGAGGTCCGGGACACTGGGAATGAGCAGTTCTTC. This translates into CASSIEVRDTGNEQFF.

The rearrangement uses TRBV6-1 and TRBJ1-5; D gene ambiguous. Between the trimmed V and J ends, which lost 6 bases and 7 bases, there was a span of 19 bases. The CDR3 loop spans 15 amino acids. Germline CDR1 is MNHNS and CDR2 is SASEGT. The CDR3 region is CASSPVGSGEQPQHF. In nucleotides, the CDR3 is TGTGCCAGCAGCCCCGTCGGGAGCGGGGAACAGCCCCAGCATTTT.

The CDR3, as DNA: TGCGCCAGCAGCCAAGTCCCGGGGTACGAGCAGTACTTC. Translating gives CASSQVPGYEQYF. This sequence joins TRBV4-3 and TRBJ2-7; TRBD2 is a possible D gene (5 bases). V lost 1 base, J lost 4 bases, and 8 bases lay in between. Germline assignment: CDR1 LGHNA and CDR2 YSLEER. The CDR3 has 13 amino acids.

The gene calls are TRBV6-1 and TRBJ1-1; D is ambiguous. V lost 2 bases and J 14 bases, leaving 15 bases between the germline ends. CDR3 length: 12 residues. The germline CDR1 and CDR2 sequences are MNHNS and SASEGT. In DNA form, the CDR3 reads TGTGCCAGCAGTGAACGGACTATTCCTAGGTTCTTT. It specifies CASSERTIPRFF.